The TCR beta chain described here comes from a study of blood T cell repertoires in COVID-19. Looking at the study overall: Sites across the United States, Italy and Spain contributed samples from acute and convalescent COVID-19. In each case, the material was cDNA or gDNA derived from T cells, B-cell-depleted T cells, or PBMCs.

Original analysis: Estimation of nucleated cell counts relied on the amplification of reference gene primers. The table came from immunoSEQ multiplex PCR; TCRdb's copy has only in-frame clones and leaves some out. D and trimming were read from the DNA, whereas the V and J calls and clone size are those reported in that table. The table shows under 100,000 clones, with about 89% occurring only once. Germline CDR1 and CDR2: LGHDT and YNNKEL (reference sequence). V lost 4 bases, J lost 0 bases, and 20 bases stayed unmatched. This CDR3 is 21 amino acids long. This TCR came from a human donor in a cohort sampled during active COVID-19. V gene TRBV3-1 (or the pseudogene TRBV3-2) combines with J gene TRBJ2-7; 11 nucleotides line up with TRBD2. The specimen sequenced was peripheral blood. The CDR3 nucleotides read TGTGCCAGCAGCCCCCGCGGCACTTGGGAGACTAGCGGGATGCGCTCCTACGAGCAGTACTTC. Amino acid sequence: CASSPRGTWETSGMRSYEQYF.